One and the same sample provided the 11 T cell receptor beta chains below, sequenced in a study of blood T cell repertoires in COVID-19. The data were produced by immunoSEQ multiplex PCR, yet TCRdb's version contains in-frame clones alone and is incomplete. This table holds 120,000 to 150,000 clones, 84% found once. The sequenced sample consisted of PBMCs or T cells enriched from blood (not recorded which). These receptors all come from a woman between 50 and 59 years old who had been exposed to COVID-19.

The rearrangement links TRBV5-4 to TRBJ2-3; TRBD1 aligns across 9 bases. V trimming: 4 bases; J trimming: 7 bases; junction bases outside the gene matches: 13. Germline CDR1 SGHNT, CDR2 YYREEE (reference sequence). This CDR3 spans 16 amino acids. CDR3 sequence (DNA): TGTGCCAGCAGCCCCTTCCGGGACAGGGCGCTTTATACGCAGTATTTT. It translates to CASSPFRDRALYTQYF.

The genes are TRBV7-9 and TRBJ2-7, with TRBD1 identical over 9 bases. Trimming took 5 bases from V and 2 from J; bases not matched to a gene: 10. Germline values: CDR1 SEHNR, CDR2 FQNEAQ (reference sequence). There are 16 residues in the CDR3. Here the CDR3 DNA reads TGTGCCAGCAGCCCCCCACCCGGGACAGGGCCCTACGAGCAGTACTTC. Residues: CASSPPPGTGPYEQYF.

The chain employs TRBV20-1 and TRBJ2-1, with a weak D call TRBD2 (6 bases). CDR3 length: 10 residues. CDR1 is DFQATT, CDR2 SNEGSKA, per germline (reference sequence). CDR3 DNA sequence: TGCAGCGCGGGGCACAATGAGCAGTTCTTC. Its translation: CSAGHNEQFF.

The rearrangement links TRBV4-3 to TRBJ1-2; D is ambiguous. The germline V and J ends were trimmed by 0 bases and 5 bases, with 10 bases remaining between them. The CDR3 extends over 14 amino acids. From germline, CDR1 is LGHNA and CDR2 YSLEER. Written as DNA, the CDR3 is TGCGCCAGCAGCCAAGATTGGCAGGTTTATGGCTACACCTTC. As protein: CASSQDWQVYGYTF.

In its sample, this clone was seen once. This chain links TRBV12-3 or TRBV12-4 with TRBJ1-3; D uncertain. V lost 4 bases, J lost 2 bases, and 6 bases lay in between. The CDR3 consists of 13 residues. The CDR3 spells CASSSGAGNTIYF. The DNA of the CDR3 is TGTGCCAGCAGTTCCGGGGCTGGAAACACCATATATTTT.

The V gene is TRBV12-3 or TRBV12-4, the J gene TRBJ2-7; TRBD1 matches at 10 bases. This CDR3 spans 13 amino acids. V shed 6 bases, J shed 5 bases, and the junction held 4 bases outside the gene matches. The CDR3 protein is CASRSGTGDEQYF. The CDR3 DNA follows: TGTGCCAGCAGGTCCGGGACAGGGGACGAGCAGTACTTC.

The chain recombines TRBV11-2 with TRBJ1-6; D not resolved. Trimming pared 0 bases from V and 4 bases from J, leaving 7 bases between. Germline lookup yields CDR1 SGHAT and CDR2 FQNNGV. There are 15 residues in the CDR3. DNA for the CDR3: TGTGCCAGCAGCTTAGATGGAGGGTATAATTCACCCCTCCACTTT. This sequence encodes CASSLDGGYNSPLHF.

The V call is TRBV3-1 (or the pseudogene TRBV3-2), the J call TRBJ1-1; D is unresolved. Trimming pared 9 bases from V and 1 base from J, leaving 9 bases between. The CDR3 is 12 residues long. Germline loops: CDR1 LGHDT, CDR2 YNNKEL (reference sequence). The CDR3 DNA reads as TGTGCCAGTGAGAGCGGGAACACTGAAGCTTTCTTT. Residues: CASESGNTEAFF.

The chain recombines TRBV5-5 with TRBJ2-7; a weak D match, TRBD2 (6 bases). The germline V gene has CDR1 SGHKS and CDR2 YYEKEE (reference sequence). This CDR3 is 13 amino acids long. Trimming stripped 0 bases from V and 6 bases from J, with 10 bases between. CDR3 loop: CASSLDSGPEQYF. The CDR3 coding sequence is TGTGCCAGCAGCTTGGACAGCGGGCCCGAGCAGTACTTC.

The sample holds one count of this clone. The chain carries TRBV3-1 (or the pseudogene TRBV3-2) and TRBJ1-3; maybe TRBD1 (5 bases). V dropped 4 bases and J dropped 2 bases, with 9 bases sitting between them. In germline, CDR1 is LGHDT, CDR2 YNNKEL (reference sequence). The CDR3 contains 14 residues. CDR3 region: CASSRGSTGNTIYF. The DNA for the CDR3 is TGTGCCAGCAGCCGGGGCAGTACTGGAAACACCATATATTTT.

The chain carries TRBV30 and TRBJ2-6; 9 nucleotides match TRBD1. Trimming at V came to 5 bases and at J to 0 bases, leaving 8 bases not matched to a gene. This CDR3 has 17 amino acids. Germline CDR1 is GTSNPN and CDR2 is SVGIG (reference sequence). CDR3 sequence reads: CAWDRQGGSSGANVLTF. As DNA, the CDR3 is TGTGCCTGGGACCGACAGGGGGGTTCCTCTGGGGCCAACGTCCTGACTTTC.